The entry below describes one T cell receptor beta chain. This entry comes from a study of T cells expressing NK-cell markers. Turning to the study itself: One of eight sequenced donors was HCMV-seronegative; the other seven were seropositive.

5'RACE template switching with UMIs produced the TCR beta cDNA. TCRdb re-called the 5' RACE reads and shows each CDR3 protein once, DNA omitted. Here the sample table reports some 110,000 distinct CDR3 sequences. This CDR3 has 15 amino acids. In germline, CDR1 is DFQATT, CDR2 SNEGSKA (reference sequence). This receptor was identified in a woman between 18 and 75 years old in good health. The rearrangement links TRBV20-1 to TRBJ2-5; no DNA is available, so the TRBD1 call from TCRdb remains unchecked. The sample consisted of blood T cells: a sorted CD56 or NKG2C T cell subset, CD4+ or CD8+ T cells, or bulk PBMC T cells (not recorded which). CDR3 sequence reads: CSAIPDQGIEETQYF.